Listed below are T cell receptor beta chains from one sample, sequenced in a study of CD8 T cells in Susac syndrome. MiXCR was run by TCRdb on the immunoSEQ multiplex PCR reads, yielding one entry per CDR3 protein. Here the sample spans approximately 170,000 distinct CDR3 sequences, 92% being singletons. Sequencing was done on a sample of CD4+ T cells from PBMCs. These receptors were collected from a human donor in good health. CDR3s include the opening cysteine and the closing phenylalanine or tryptophan. D genes are given only for firm matches. Clone size appears in some rows only: once, few, many, or a class for an expanded clone.

. TRBJ2-3 few TRBV18 CASSSGTSTDTQYF TGTGCCAGCTCATCAGGTACTAGCACAGATACGCAGTATTTT
. TRBJ2-3 . TRBV5-1 CASSTQETSTDTQYF TGCGCCAGCAGCACACAGGAGACTAGCACAGATACGCAGTATTTT
. TRBJ2-1 once TRBV10-1 CASSEDGTAYNEQFF TGCGCCAGCAGTGAGGACGGGACCGCCTACAATGAGCAGTTCTTC
. TRBJ2-7 . TRBV6-5 CASSSSEQGLRTYEQYF TGTGCCAGCAGTTCCTCGGAACAGGGACTCCGGACCTACGAGCAGTACTTC
. TRBJ2-2 . TRBV4-3 CASSQIRAGELFF TGCGCCAGCAGCCAGATCAGGGCCGGGGAGCTGTTTTTT
. TRBJ1-4 . TRBV7-2 CASSYIEEKLFF TGTGCCAGCAGCTATATAGAGGAAAAACTGTTTTTT
. TRBJ2-2 . TRBV20-1 CSATYTGELFF TGCAGTGCTACCTACACCGGGGAGCTGTTTTTT
TRBD2 TRBJ2-3 once TRBV11-1 CASSREDRTDTQYF TGTGCCAGCTCTCGGGAGGATCGGACAGATACGCAGTATTTT
. TRBJ1-5 . TRBV30 CAWNTAGRNQPQHF TGTGCCTGGAATACGGCAGGGAGAAATCAGCCCCAGCATTTT
. TRBJ1-2 . TRBV2 CASSLEGQALYGYTF TGTGCCAGCAGCCTAGAGGGACAAGCCCTCTATGGCTACACCTTC
. TRBJ1-2 . TRBV30 CAWSEGVYGYTF TGTGCCTGGAGTGAAGGAGTCTATGGCTACACCTTC
TRBD1 TRBJ2-7 . TRBV7-2 CASSLERWDSYEQYF TGTGCCAGCAGCTTAGAAAGGTGGGACAGCTACGAGCAGTACTTC
TRBD1 TRBJ2-1 . TRBV3-1 CASSAEGAYNEQFF TGTGCCAGCAGCGCAGAGGGGGCATACAATGAGCAGTTCTTC
. TRBJ1-5 once TRBV20-1 CSASRASYSNQPQHF TGCAGTGCTAGTCGCGCAAGCTATAGCAATCAGCCCCAGCATTTT
TRBD1 TRBJ2-7 . TRBV5-1 CASSPKGAGASYEQYF TGCGCCAGCAGCCCGAAGGGGGCAGGGGCCTCCTACGAGCAGTACTTC
. TRBJ2-7 . TRBV7-2 CASSSPLPRYEQYF TGTGCCAGCAGCTCCCCACTTCCCCGATACGAGCAGTACTTC
. TRBJ2-3 . TRBV12-3/TRBV12-4 CASRTGGGRGDTQYF TGTGCCAGCAGAACCGGTGGGGGCCGTGGAGATACGCAGTATTTT
. TRBJ2-7 . TRBV12-3/TRBV12-4 CASSEQGHEQYF TGTGCCAGCAGTGAACAGGGCCACGAGCAGTACTTC
. TRBJ1-1 . TRBV12-3/TRBV12-4 CASSFIVSEAFF TGTGCCAGCAGTTTTATCGTCTCTGAAGCTTTCTTT
. TRBJ1-2 . TRBV2 CASRGGSYGYTF TGTGCCAGCAGGGGAGGATCCTATGGCTACACCTTC
. TRBJ2-1 . TRBV5-1 CASSLGPEGGDSDEQFF TGCGCCAGCAGCTTGGGTCCCGAAGGGGGGGACAGCGATGAGCAGTTCTTC
. TRBJ2-5 . TRBV29-1 CSIGEETQYF TGCAGCATAGGGGAAGAGACCCAGTACTTC
TRBD1 TRBJ1-1 . TRBV29-1 CSVAGGYTEAFF TGCAGCGTTGCAGGGGGGTACACTGAAGCTTTCTTT
. TRBJ1-2 . TRBV20-1 CSARPGRTNYGYTF TGCAGTGCTAGGCCGGGGCGGACTAACTATGGCTACACCTTC
TRBD2 TRBJ2-6 . TRBV4-1 CASSQSGLAGTGANVLTF TGCGCCAGCAGCCAATCAGGACTAGCGGGAACTGGGGCCAACGTCCTGACTTTC
. TRBJ1-5 once TRBV6-1 CASSERGNQPQHF TGTGCCAGCAGTGAGAGGGGTAATCAGCCCCAGCATTTT
. TRBJ2-5 . TRBV10-3 CAISEGTQETQYF TGTGCCATCAGTGAAGGGACCCAAGAGACCCAGTACTTC
TRBD1 TRBJ2-7 . TRBV30 CAWSPGTATYEQYF TGTGCCTGGAGTCCCGGGACAGCCACCTACGAGCAGTACTTC
. TRBJ2-7 . TRBV28 CASSSGRVFEYGYF TGTGCCAGTTCGAGCGGCAGGGTATTCGAGTATGGGTACTTC
TRBD1 TRBJ1-4 . TRBV5-1 CASSTAGTGNEKLFF TGCGCCAGCAGCACAGCCGGGACAGGCAATGAAAAACTGTTTTTT
. TRBJ1-5 few TRBV19 CASSPWVEGQPQHF TGTGCCAGTAGTCCCTGGGTAGAGGGGCAGCCCCAGCATTTT
TRBD1 TRBJ2-7 . TRBV20-1 CSARVFVLAGGCYEQYF TGCAGTGCTAGAGTTTTCGTTTTGGCAGGGGGATGCTACGAGCAGTACTTC
TRBD2 TRBJ2-1 . TRBV5-1 CASSFAGGPGSYNEQFF TGCGCCAGCAGCTTTGCGGGAGGGCCTGGCTCCTACAATGAGCAGTTCTTC
. TRBJ2-7 few TRBV30 CAWSPRDEQYF TGTGCCTGGAGCCCGCGGGACGAGCAGTACTTC
. TRBJ2-1 few TRBV9 CASSVEWQSYNEQFF TGTGCCAGCAGCGTAGAGTGGCAGTCCTACAATGAGCAGTTCTTC
. TRBJ2-1 . TRBV6-2/TRBV6-3 CTSSYQRGAARNNEQFF TGTACCAGCAGTTACCAGAGGGGGGCCGCCCGTAACAATGAGCAGTTCTTC
. TRBJ2-4 . TRBV29-1 CSVEGGAKNIQYF TGCAGCGTTGAGGGCGGGGCCAAAAACATTCAGTACTTC
. TRBJ2-5 . TRBV20-1 CSARDGSRGETQYF TGCAGTGCTAGAGATGGAAGTAGGGGAGAGACCCAGTACTTC
TRBD2 TRBJ2-1 . TRBV15 CATSRERSGGYNEQFF TGTGCCACCAGCAGAGAACGTAGCGGGGGGTACAATGAGCAGTTCTTC
TRBD1 TRBJ1-3 . TRBV7-8 CASSFETGGSAIYF TGTGCCAGCAGCTTTGAGACAGGGGGAAGCGCCATATATTTT
. TRBJ2-7 . TRBV2 CASSELGGTPKFEQYF TGTGCCAGCAGTGAATTGGGCGGGACCCCGAAGTTCGAGCAGTACTTC
. TRBJ2-7 . TRBV6-1 CASSPGPFYEQYF TGTGCCAGCAGTCCTGGACCTTTTTACGAGCAGTACTTC
TRBD1 TRBJ2-1 . TRBV7-2 CASSFQRQGAWVRDEQFF TGTGCCAGCAGCTTCCAGCGACAGGGGGCTTGGGTTCGTGATGAGCAGTTCTTC
. TRBJ2-2 . TRBV23-1 CASRKGQGGTGELFF TGCGCCAGCAGGAAAGGGCAGGGGGGCACCGGGGAGCTGTTTTTT
. TRBJ2-7 . TRBV10-1 CASSEGTFYEQYF TGCGCCAGCAGTGAGGGGACCTTCTACGAGCAGTACTTC